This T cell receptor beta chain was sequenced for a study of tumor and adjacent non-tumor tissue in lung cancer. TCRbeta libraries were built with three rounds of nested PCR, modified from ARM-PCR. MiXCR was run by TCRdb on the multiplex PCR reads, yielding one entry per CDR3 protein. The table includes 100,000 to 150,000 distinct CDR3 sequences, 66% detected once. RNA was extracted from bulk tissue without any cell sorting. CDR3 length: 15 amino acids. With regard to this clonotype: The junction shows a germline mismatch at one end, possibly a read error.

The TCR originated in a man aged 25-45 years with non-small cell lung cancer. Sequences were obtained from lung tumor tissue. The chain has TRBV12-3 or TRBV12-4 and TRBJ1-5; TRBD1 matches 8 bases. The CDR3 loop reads CDSSKGQVSNQPQHF. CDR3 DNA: TGTGACAGCAGCAAGGGACAGGTTAGCAATCAGCCCCAGCATTTT.